Each of the 10 T cell receptor beta chains below was sequenced from the same sample in a study of cytomegalovirus exposure and HLA in healthy donors. With 60 Vbeta and 13 Jbeta primers, the PCR was carried out. Assay used: immunoSEQ multiplex PCR; TCRdb lists only in-frame clones, some missing. The table has 130,000 to 150,000 clones, 80% seen once. Specimen: PBMCs. The source of these receptors is a man aged 35-49 years in good health and CMV-seronegative.

V gene TRBV6-1 combines with J gene TRBJ1-2, with 8 bases that match TRBD1. The V gene's germline CDR1 is MNHNS and CDR2 SASEGT. V trimming: 2 bases; J trimming: 2 bases; junction bases outside the gene matches: 7. The CDR3 is 16 amino acids. The CDR3 sequence is CASSERGTGRNYGYTF. CDR3 nucleotides: TGTGCCAGCAGTGAACGAGGGACAGGACGAAACTATGGCTACACCTTC.

This clone came up a few times. The V and J genes are TRBV19 and TRBJ2-1, with TRBD2 matching over 7 bases. Looked up from germline, CDR1 is LNHDA and CDR2 is SQIVND (reference sequence). There are 12 residues in the CDR3. Trimming removed 6 bases from V and 9 bases from J; junction bases left unmatched: 5. The CDR3 loop reads CASRLSGGEQFF. The CDR3 coding sequence is TGTGCCAGTAGGTTGTCGGGGGGTGAGCAGTTCTTC.

This clone appeared once. The chain has TRBV5-4 and TRBJ2-1; the match to TRBD1 covers 8 bases. Germline-derived CDR1 and CDR2 are SGHNT and YYREEE (reference sequence). This CDR3 is built from 15 residues. Germline trimming cut 4 bases from V and 2 bases from J; bases unmatched to any gene: 5. CDR3 sequence: CASSPGTGPYNEQFF. The CDR3 DNA is TGTGCCAGCAGCCCGGGGACAGGTCCCTACAATGAGCAGTTCTTC.

The chain combines TRBV5-1 with TRBJ1-1, with D tentatively TRBD1 (5 bases). V dropped 3 bases and J dropped 5 bases, with 17 bases sitting between them. Germline CDR1 reads SGHRS; CDR2 reads YFSETQ. The CDR3 is 15 residues long. CDR3 sequence reads: CASSSSSRRGTEAFF. The CDR3 region has the DNA TGCGCCAGCAGCTCTTCCTCCCGAAGGGGAACTGAAGCTTTCTTT.

This sequence joins TRBV4-3 and TRBJ1-5; 7 bases align to TRBD1. The CDR3 has 15 amino acids. J lost 4 bases, V lost 1 base, and 4 bases had no gene match. The germline gives CDR1 LGHNA, CDR2 YSLEER. The CDR3 nucleotides are TGCGCCAGCAGCCAAGGAGAGACAGGGAATCAGCCCCAGCATTTT. Protein: CASSQGETGNQPQHF.

Note on this clone: Other DNA sequences in this specimen translate into the identical CDR3. Here the CDR3 DNA reads TGTGCCTGGAACCGAGACAGGGACCCCTCATATAATTCACCCCTCCACTTT. Its translation is CAWNRDRDPSYNSPLHF. The chain is built from TRBV30 and TRBJ1-6; 7 bases are a match to TRBD1. This CDR3 has 17 residues. The germline V gene encodes CDR1 GTSNPN and CDR2 SVGIG (reference sequence). J was trimmed by 4 bases and V by 4 bases; bases with no gene match: 13.

The rearrangement uses TRBV5-4 and TRBJ2-7; D is undetermined. V was pared by 4 bases and J by 6 bases, with 11 bases between. Per germline, CDR1 SGHNT and CDR2 YYREEE (reference sequence). The CDR3 has 12 residues. CDR3 loop: CASSQDPGEQYF. CDR3 sequence (DNA): TGTGCCAGCAGCCAGGATCCAGGCGAGCAGTACTTC.

The chain carries TRBV7-2 and TRBJ1-1; TRBD1 aligns across 8 bases. Germline V gene data show CDR1 as SGHTA and CDR2 as FQGNSA. The CDR3 sequence is 16 residues long. V lost 1 base to trimming and J lost 11 bases; unmatched junction nucleotides: 15. The CDR3 sequence is CASSLVGGRGRLGAFF. CDR3 DNA: TGTGCCAGCAGCTTAGTTGGGGGCAGGGGGCGGCTGGGCGCTTTCTTT.

The chain links TRBV7-8 to TRBJ2-7; TRBD2 matches 13 bases. The CDR3 sequence is 14 residues long. The V gene end was trimmed by 3 bases and the J gene end by 7 bases; junction bases not matched to a gene: 3. The germline gives CDR1 SGHVS, CDR2 FQNEAQ. The CDR3 sequence: CASSFRTSGGEQYF. DNA of the CDR3: TGTGCCAGCAGCTTTCGGACTAGCGGGGGAGAGCAGTACTTC.

The chain has TRBV28 and TRBJ2-2; 7 positions agree with TRBD2. There are 17 residues in the CDR3. The V and J ends lost 7 bases and 3 bases, in that order; junction bases with no gene match: 14. Germline assignment: CDR1 MDHEN and CDR2 SYDVKM. The CDR3: CASNPWSPGRDTGELFF. The CDR3 coding sequence is TGTGCCAGCAACCCTTGGTCCCCGGGGAGGGACACCGGGGAGCTGTTTTTT.